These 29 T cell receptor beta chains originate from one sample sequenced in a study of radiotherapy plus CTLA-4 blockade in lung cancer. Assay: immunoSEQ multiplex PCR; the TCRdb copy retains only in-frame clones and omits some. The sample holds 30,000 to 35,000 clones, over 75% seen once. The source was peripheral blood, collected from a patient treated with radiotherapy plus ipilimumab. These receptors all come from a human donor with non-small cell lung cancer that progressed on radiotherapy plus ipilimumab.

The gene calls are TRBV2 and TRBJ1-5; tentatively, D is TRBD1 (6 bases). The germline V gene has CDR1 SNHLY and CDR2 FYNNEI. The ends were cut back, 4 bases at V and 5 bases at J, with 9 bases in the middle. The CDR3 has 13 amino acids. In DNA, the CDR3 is TGTGCCAGCAGTGGGGAGGGGGATCAGCCCCAGCATTTT. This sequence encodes CASSGEGDQPQHF.

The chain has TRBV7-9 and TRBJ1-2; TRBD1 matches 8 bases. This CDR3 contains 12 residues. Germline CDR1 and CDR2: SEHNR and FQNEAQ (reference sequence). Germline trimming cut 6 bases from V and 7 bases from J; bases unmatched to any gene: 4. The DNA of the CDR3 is TGTGCCAGCAGACGGACAGGGAGTGGCTACACCTTC. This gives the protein CASRRTGSGYTF. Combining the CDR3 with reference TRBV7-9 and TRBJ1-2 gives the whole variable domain DTGVSQNPRHKITKRGQNVTFRCDPISEHNRLYWYRQTLGQGPEFLTYFQNEAQLEKSRLLSDRFSAERPKGSFSTLEIQRTEQGDSAMYLCASRRTGSGYTFGSGTRLTVV.

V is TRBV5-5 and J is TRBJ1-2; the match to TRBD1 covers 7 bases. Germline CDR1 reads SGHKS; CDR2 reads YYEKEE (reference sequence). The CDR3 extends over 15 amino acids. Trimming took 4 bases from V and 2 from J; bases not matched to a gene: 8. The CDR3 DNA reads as TGTGCCAGCAGCCGCGCGGGGGGACAGAACTATGGCTACACCTTC. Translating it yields CASSRAGGQNYGYTF.

The CDR3 here is CASSQFGQSSYNEQFF. CDR3 coding DNA: TGCGCCAGCAGCCAGTTTGGACAGAGCTCCTACAATGAGCAGTTCTTC. The V and J genes are TRBV4-1 and TRBJ2-1, with a possible D match to TRBD1 (6 bases). This CDR3 has 16 amino acids. Germline assignment: CDR1 MGHRA and CDR2 YSYEKL. The V and J ends lost 3 bases and 0 bases respectively, with 12 bases between them.

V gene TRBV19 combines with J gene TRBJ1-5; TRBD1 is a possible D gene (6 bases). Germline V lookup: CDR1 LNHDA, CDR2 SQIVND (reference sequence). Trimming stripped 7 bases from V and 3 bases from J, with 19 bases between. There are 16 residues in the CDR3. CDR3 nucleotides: TGTGCCAGTACCACCCGGGGGGGCAGGTCCAATCAGCCCCAGCATTTT. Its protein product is CASTTRGGRSNQPQHF.

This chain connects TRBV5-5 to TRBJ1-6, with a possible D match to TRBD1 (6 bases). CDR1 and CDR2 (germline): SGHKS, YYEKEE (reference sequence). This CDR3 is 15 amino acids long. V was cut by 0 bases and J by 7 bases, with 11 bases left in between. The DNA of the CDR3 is TGTGCCAGCAGCTTGGTGGGTACAGGGAATTCACCCCTCCACTTT. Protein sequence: CASSLVGTGNSPLHF.

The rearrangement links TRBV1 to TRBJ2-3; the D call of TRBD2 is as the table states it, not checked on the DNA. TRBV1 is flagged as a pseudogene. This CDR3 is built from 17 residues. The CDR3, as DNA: TGCACCAGCAGCCAATTACCCGGGAGGGCCGTCACAGATACGCAGTATTTT. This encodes CTSSQLPGRAVTDTQYF.

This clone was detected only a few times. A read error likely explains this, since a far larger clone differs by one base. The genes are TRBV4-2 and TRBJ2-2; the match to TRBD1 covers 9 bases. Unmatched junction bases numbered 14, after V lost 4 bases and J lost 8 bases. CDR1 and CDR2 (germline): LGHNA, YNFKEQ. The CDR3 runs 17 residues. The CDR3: CASSLGRGTGNDGELFF. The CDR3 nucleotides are TGTGCCAGCAGCCTCGGGCGTGGGACAGGGAACGATGGGGAGCTGTTTTTT.

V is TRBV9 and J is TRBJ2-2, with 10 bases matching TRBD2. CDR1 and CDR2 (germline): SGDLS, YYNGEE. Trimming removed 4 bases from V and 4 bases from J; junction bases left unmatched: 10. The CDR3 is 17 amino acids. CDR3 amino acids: CASSWGSGGAGTGELFF. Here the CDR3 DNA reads TGTGCCAGCAGCTGGGGCAGCGGGGGGGCGGGCACCGGGGAGCTGTTTTTT.

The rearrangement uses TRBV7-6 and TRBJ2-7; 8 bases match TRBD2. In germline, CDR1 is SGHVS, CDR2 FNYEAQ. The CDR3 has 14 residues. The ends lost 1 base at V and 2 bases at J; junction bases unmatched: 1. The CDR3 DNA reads TGTGCCAGCAGCTTAGAAGCGGGGGCCTACGAGCAGTACTTC. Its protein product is CASSLEAGAYEQYF.

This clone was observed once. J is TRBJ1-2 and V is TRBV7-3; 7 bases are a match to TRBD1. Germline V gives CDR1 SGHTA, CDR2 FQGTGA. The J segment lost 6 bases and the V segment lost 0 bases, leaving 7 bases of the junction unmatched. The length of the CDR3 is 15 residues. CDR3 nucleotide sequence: TGTGCCAGCAGCTTAACTCTGGCCGGGACAGATGGCTACACCTTC. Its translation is CASSLTLAGTDGYTF.

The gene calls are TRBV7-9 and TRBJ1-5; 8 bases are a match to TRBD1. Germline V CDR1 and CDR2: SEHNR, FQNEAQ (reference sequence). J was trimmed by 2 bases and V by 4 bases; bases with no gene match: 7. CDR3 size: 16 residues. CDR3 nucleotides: TGTGCCAGCAGCTCTTCGACAGGGGTAGGCAATCAGCCCCAGCATTTT. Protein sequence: CASSSSTGVGNQPQHF.

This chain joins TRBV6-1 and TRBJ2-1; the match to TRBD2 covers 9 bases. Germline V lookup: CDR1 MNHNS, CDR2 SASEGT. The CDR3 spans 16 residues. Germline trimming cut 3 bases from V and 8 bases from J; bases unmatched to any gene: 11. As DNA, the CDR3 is TGTGCCAGCAGTGACCCAGGAGCGGGGGGCAGGGATGAGCAGTTCTTC. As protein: CASSDPGAGGRDEQFF.

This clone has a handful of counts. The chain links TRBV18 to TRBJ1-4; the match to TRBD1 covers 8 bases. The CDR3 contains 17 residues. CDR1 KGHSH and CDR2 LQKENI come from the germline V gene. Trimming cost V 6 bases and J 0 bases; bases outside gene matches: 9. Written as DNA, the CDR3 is TGTGCCAGCTCCCCTAACAGGGGGGGCTCAACTAATGAAAAACTGTTTTTT. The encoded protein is CASSPNRGGSTNEKLFF.

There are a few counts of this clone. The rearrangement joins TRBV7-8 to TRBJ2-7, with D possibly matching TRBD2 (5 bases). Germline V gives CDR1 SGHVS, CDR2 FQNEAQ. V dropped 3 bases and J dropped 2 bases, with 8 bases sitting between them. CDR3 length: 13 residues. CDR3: CASSFGEAYEQYF. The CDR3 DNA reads TGTGCCAGCAGCTTCGGGGAAGCCTACGAGCAGTACTTC.

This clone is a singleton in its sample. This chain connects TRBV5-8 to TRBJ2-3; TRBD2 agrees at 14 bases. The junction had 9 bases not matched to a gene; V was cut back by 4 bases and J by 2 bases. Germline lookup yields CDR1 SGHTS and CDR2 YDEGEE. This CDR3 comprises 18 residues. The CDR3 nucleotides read TGTGCCAGCAGCCGTGGGACTAGCGGGGGTCGGTCCACAGATACGCAGTATTTT. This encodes CASSRGTSGGRSTDTQYF. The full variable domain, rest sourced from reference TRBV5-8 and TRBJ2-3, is EAGVTQSPTHLIKTRGQQATLRCSPISGHTSVYWYQQALGLGLQFLLWYDEGEERNRGNFPPRFSGRQFPNYSSELNVNALELEDSALYLCASSRGTSGGRSTDTQYFGPGTRLTVL.

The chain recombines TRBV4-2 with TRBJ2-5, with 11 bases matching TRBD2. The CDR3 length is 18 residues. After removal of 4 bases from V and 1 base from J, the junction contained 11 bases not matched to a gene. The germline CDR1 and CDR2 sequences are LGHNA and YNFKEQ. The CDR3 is CASSPLLLAGDAQETQYF. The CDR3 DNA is TGTGCCAGCAGCCCGCTTCTACTAGCGGGGGACGCCCAAGAGACCCAGTACTTC.

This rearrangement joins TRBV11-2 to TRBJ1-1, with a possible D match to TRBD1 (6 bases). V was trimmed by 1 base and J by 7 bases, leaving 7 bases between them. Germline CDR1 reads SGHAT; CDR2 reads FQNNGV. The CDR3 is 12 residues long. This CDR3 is CASSLVTGEAFF. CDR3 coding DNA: TGTGCCAGCAGCTTAGTGACAGGTGAAGCTTTCTTT. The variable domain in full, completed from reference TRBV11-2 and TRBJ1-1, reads EAGVAQSPRYKIIEKRQSVAFWCNPISGHATLYWYQQILGQGPKLLIQFQNNGVVDDSQLPKDRFSAERLKGVDSTLKIQPAKLEDSAVYLCASSLVTGEAFFGQGTRLTVV.

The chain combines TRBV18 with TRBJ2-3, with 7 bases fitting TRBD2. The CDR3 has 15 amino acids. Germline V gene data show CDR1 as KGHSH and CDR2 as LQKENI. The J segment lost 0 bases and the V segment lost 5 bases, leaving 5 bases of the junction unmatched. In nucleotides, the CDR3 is TGTGCCAGCTCATTACTAGCGCAGAGCACAGATACGCAGTATTTT. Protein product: CASSLLAQSTDTQYF.

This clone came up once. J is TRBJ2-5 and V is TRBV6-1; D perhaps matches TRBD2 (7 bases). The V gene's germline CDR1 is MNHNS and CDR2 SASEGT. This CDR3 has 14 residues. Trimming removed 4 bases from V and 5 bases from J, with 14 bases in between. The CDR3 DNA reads TGTGCCAGCAGTGTAAATCCGGGGGGCGAGACCCAGTACTTC. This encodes CASSVNPGGETQYF.

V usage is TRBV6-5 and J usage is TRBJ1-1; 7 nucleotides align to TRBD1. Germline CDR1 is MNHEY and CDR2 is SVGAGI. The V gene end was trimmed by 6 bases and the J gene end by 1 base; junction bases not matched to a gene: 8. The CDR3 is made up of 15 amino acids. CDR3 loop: CASSRTGVGNTEAFF. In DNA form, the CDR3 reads TGTGCCAGCAGCAGAACAGGGGTGGGGAACACTGAAGCTTTCTTT.

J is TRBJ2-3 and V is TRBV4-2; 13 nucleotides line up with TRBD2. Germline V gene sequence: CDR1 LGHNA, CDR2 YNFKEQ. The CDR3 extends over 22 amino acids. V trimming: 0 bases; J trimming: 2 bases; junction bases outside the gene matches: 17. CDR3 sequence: CASSQETRGTSGARILTDTQYF. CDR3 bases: TGTGCCAGCAGCCAAGAGACCCGAGGGACTAGCGGGGCTCGAATCCTCACAGATACGCAGTATTTT.

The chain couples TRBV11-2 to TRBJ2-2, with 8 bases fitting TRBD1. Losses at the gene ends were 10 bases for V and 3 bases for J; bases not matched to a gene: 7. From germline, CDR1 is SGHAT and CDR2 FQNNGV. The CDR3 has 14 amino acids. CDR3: CATTPTGDTGELFF. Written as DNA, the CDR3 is TGTGCCACCACCCCGACAGGGGACACCGGGGAGCTGTTTTTT. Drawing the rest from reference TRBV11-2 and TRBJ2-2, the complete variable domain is EAGVAQSPRYKIIEKRQSVAFWCNPISGHATLYWYQQILGQGPKLLIQFQNNGVVDDSQLPKDRFSAERLKGVDSTLKIQPAKLEDSAVYLCATTPTGDTGELFFGEGSRLTVL.

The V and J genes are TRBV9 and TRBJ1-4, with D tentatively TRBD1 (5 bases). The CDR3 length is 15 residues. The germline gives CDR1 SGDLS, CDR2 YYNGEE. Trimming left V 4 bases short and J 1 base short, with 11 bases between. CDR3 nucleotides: TGTGCCAGCAGCCCCACCCAGGGAACTAATGAAAAACTGTTTTTT. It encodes CASSPTQGTNEKLFF.

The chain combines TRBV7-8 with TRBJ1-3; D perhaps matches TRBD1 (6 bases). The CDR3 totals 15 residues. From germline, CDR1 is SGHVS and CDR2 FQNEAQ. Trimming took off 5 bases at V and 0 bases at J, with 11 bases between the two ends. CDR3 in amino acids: CASSRDTRSGNTIYF. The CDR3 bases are TGTGCCAGCAGCCGGGACACCCGCTCTGGAAACACCATATATTTT.

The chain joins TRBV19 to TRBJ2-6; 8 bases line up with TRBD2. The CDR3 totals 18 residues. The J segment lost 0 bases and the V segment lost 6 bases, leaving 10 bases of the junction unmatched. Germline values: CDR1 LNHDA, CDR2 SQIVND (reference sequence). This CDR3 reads CASRRAEGTSSGANVLTF. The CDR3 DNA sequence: TGTGCCAGTAGAAGGGCCGAAGGGACTAGCTCTGGGGCCAACGTCCTGACTTTC.

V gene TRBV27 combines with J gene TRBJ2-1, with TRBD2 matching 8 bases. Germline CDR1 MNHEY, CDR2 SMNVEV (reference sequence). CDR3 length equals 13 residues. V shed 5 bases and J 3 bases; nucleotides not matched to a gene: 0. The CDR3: CASSSGGYNEQFF. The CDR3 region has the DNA TGTGCCAGCAGTAGCGGGGGCTACAATGAGCAGTTCTTC.

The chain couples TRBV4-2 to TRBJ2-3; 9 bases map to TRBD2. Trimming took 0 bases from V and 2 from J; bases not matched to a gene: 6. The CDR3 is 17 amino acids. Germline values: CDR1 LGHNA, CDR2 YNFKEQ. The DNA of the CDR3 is TGTGCCAGCAGCCAAGATACGGCGGGGGGGGCCACAGATACGCAGTATTTT. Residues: CASSQDTAGGATDTQYF.

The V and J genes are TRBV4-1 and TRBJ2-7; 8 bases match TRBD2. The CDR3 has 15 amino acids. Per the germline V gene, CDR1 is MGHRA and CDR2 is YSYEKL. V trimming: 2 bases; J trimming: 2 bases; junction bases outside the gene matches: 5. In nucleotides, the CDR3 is TGCGCCAGCAGCCAATTACTAGCGGTGACCTACGAGCAGTACTTC. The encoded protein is CASSQLLAVTYEQYF.